The source of this T cell receptor (beta chain) is a study of cytomegalovirus exposure and HLA in healthy donors. The CDR3 is made up of 18 amino acids. V lost 4 bases, J lost 5 bases, and 15 bases stayed unmatched. In germline, CDR1 is MGHRA, CDR2 YSYEKL. Vbeta (60) and Jbeta (13) primers were used in the PCR. Profiling relied on immunoSEQ multiplex PCR, and the TCRdb table lists in-frame clones only, not all of them. The repertoire includes about 160,000 clones, around 75% of them detected once, and around 4.6% sits in the top ten. The material sequenced was PBMCs. This clonotype was obtained from a man between 18 and 29 years old in good health and CMV-seropositive. The V call is TRBV4-1, the J call TRBJ1-1; 11 positions match TRBD1. Written as DNA, the CDR3 is TGCGCCAGCAGCCCCTACCACGACTTCGGGACAGGGGGGACTGAAGCTTTCTTT. It encodes CASSPYHDFGTGGTEAFF.